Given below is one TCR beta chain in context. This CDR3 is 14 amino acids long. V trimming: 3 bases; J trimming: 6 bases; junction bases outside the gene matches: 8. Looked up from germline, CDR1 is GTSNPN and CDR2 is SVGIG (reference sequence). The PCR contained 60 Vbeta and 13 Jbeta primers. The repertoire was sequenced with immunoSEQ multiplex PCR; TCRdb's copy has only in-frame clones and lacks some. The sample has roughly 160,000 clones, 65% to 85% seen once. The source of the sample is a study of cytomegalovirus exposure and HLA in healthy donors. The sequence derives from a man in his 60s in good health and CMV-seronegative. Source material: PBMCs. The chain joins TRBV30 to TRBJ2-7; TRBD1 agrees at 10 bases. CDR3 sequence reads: CAWSLGTGEAEQYF. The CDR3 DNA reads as TGTGCCTGGAGCCTAGGGACAGGGGAGGCCGAGCAGTACTTC.